The clone carrying this TCR beta chain was seen repeatedly, ten times or more. Its antigen is unidentified. The entry originates in a study of T cell repertoires in cytomegalovirus infection. Study-wide results and caveats: The study identified carriers of CMV plus the relevant HLA from cumulative public TCR beta family frequency.

The germline CDR1 and CDR2 sequences are MNHNS and SASEGT. Trimming pared 4 bases from V and 2 bases from J, leaving 15 bases between. The CDR3 spans 16 residues. Using its own MiXCR run on the reads, TCRdb lists one record per CDR3 protein. The repertoire includes about 400,000 distinct CDR3 sequences, 15% to 20% of them detected once, and approximately 10% sits in the top ten. The sample comprised PBMCs. The rearrangement uses TRBV6-1 and TRBJ2-1; unclear D gene. The sequence derives from a human donor in good health (CMV status not recorded). Some clones in this sample may be carry-over from other donors' samples. This CDR3 reads CASSGQPVAAYNEQFF. The CDR3 coding sequence is TGTGCCAGCAGTGGACAACCGGTTGCAGCCTACAATGAGCAGTTCTTC.